A single count supports the clone carrying this T cell receptor (beta chain). In the original analysis: Scientists estimated how many nucleated cells there were by amplifying reference gene primers. Libraries were prepared by immunoSEQ multiplex PCR; TCRdb keeps only in-frame clonotypes and omits some of them. V, J and clone size were drawn from that table, and D and trimming were deduced from the DNA. The data show about 84,000 clones, approximately 82% seen once. The data were taken from a study of blood T cell repertoires in COVID-19. Background on the study: The study drew acute and convalescent COVID-19 samples from the United States, Italy and Spain.

Trimming pared 4 bases from V and 8 bases from J, leaving 11 bases between. Germline CDR1 and CDR2: MNHEY and SMNVEV (reference sequence). The CDR3 length is 12 residues. The V and J genes are TRBV27 and TRBJ1-2, with D uncertain. Sequencing was done on a sample of peripheral blood. The source is a man at least 80 years old with active or convalescent COVID-19. The CDR3 region has the DNA TGTGCCAGCAGTTCTCTCGCGGGAGGCTACACCTTC. This gives the protein CASSSLAGGYTF.